Below are 22 T cell receptor beta chains sequenced from a single sample in a study of CD8+ T cells in alopecia areata. As for treatment: oral pan-JAK inhibitor, 5-10 mg twice daily. Following RNA extraction, reverse transcription yielded cDNA that acted as the sequencing template. The table came from immunoSEQ multiplex PCR; TCRdb's copy has only in-frame clones and leaves some out. In the table there are some 180,000 clones, about 53% of which are singletons. The starting material was CD8+ T cells sorted from blood, obtained at week 24, from a patient treated with tofacitinib. These receptors all come from a human donor with alopecia areata.

The chain couples TRBV5-5 to TRBJ2-7; D assignment may be TRBD1 or TRBD2 (5 bases each). CDR1 SGHKS and CDR2 YYEKEE come from the germline V gene (reference sequence). Trimming removed 0 bases from V and 7 bases from J, with 11 bases in between. The CDR3 extends over 13 amino acids. DNA of the CDR3: TGTGCCAGCAGCTTGGGGCTGGGGGTTGAGCAGTACTTC. It encodes CASSLGLGVEQYF.

The chain has TRBV23-1 and TRBJ2-7, with D unresolved. TRBV23-1 is an ORF for which the function is uncertain. V gave up 4 bases and J gave up 2 bases, with 9 bases separating them. CDR3 size: 13 residues. The CDR3 bases are TGCGCCAGCAGTCCTCCGACTCCCTACGAGCAGTACTTC. Protein: CASSPPTPYEQYF.

This clone showed up just a few times. The V call is TRBV7-3, the J call TRBJ2-5; tentatively, D is TRBD1 (6 bases). CDR1 and CDR2 (germline): SGHTA, FQGTGA. The CDR3 contains 15 residues. The germline V and J ends were trimmed by 5 bases and 5 bases, with 18 bases remaining between them. The CDR3 loop is CASSPKGGLRETQYF. The CDR3 DNA sequence: TGTGCCAGCAGCCCAAAAGGGGGTTTACGGGAGACCCAGTACTTC.

V usage is TRBV11-2 and J usage is TRBJ2-1, with D unresolved. Germline-derived CDR1 and CDR2 are SGHAT and FQNNGV. The CDR3 consists of 13 residues. V was shortened by 0 bases and J by 8 bases, with 8 bases between the two germline ends. The CDR3 loop is CASSLEGGDEQFF. The DNA for the CDR3 is TGTGCCAGCAGCTTAGAAGGTGGGGATGAGCAGTTCTTC.

The chain uses TRBV10-3 and TRBJ2-7; 7 bases line up with TRBD1. This CDR3 contains 12 residues. Per the germline V gene, CDR1 is ENHRY and CDR2 is SYGVKD. V gave up 8 bases and J gave up 4 bases; unmatched junction bases: 5. CDR3 protein: CAIADREYEQYF. The CDR3 coding sequence is TGTGCCATCGCCGACAGGGAGTACGAGCAGTACTTC.

V gene TRBV9 combines with J gene TRBJ1-1; D ambiguous. The length of the CDR3 is 15 residues. Trimming pared 3 bases from V and 3 bases from J, leaving 15 bases between. The germline V gene encodes CDR1 SGDLS and CDR2 YYNGEE. The CDR3 here is CASSESQVAHTEAFF. CDR3 sequence (DNA): TGTGCCAGCAGCGAAAGCCAGGTAGCGCACACTGAAGCTTTCTTT.

This rearrangement joins TRBV5-1 to TRBJ2-7, with D possibly TRBD2 on 6 matching bases. Trimming stripped 0 bases from V and 3 bases from J, with 19 bases between. Germline lookup yields CDR1 SGHRS and CDR2 YFSETQ. The CDR3 spans 17 residues. The CDR3 sequence: CASSLGEGASAHYEQYF. CDR3 coding DNA: TGCGCCAGCAGCTTGGGTGAGGGAGCTAGCGCGCACTACGAGCAGTACTTC.

The J gene is TRBJ1-2, the V gene TRBV29-1, with D hard to call. This CDR3 has 11 residues. V was clipped by 5 bases and J by 6 bases, with 10 bases between them. Germline CDR1 and CDR2: SQVTM and ANQGSEA. The CDR3 loop is CSVPLSDGYTF. The CDR3 bases are TGCAGCGTTCCTTTGAGCGATGGCTACACCTTC. Together with reference TRBV29-1 and TRBJ1-2, the CDR3 gives the full variable domain: SAVISQKPSRDICQRGTSLTIQCQVDSQVTMMFWYRQQPGQSLTLIATANQGSEATYESGFVIDKFPISRPNLTFSTLTVSNMSPEDSSIYLCSVPLSDGYTFGSGTRLTVV.

This rearrangement joins TRBV30 to TRBJ1-2; possible D gene TRBD1, 5 bases. Germline-derived CDR1 and CDR2 are GTSNPN and SVGIG (reference sequence). Between the trimmed V and J ends, which lost 8 bases and 3 bases, there was a span of 19 bases. The CDR3 runs to 14 residues. The CDR3 protein is CAHETPDKDYGYTF. The CDR3 bases are TGTGCCCACGAAACCCCGGACAAGGACTATGGCTACACCTTC.

This clone was picked up one time. The chain uses TRBV25-1 and TRBJ1-2, with 7 positions matching TRBD1. This CDR3 spans 14 amino acids. Germline values: CDR1 MGHDK, CDR2 SYGVNS. The V and J ends lost 3 bases and 5 bases, in that order; junction bases with no gene match: 6. CDR3 region: CASSERTGPYGYTF. In nucleotides, the CDR3 is TGTGCCAGCAGTGAGAGGACAGGACCGTATGGCTACACCTTC.

The V call is TRBV6-5, the J call TRBJ2-7; 9 nucleotides line up with TRBD1. The length of the CDR3 is 14 residues. With V trimmed by 5 bases and J by 0 bases, 2 bases remained unmatched. Germline V gives CDR1 MNHEY, CDR2 SVGAGI. The CDR3: CASSRGQGSYEQYF. For the CDR3, the DNA is TGTGCCAGCAGTAGGGGACAGGGCTCCTACGAGCAGTACTTC.

The chain combines TRBV19 with TRBJ2-1; D gene unclear. There are 13 residues in the CDR3. Trimming left V 4 bases short and J 4 bases short, with 8 bases between. The germline V gene encodes CDR1 LNHDA and CDR2 SQIVND (reference sequence). CDR3 sequence (DNA): TGTGCCAGTAGTAGCCACAGATACAATGAGCAGTTCTTC. Protein: CASSSHRYNEQFF.

The gene calls are TRBV30 and TRBJ2-1; 12 nucleotides align to TRBD2. After removal of 5 bases from V and 8 bases from J, the junction contained 7 bases not matched to a gene. Per germline, CDR1 GTSNPN and CDR2 SVGIG (reference sequence). This CDR3 has 14 amino acids. The CDR3 nucleotides are TGTGCCTGGGCCCTAGCGGGGGGGCCCGATGAGCAGTTCTTC. Amino acid sequence: CAWALAGGPDEQFF.

This clone was detected a few times. The chain employs TRBV7-6 and TRBJ2-7; D gene ambiguous. The length of the CDR3 is 14 residues. Germline loops: CDR1 SGHVS, CDR2 FNYEAQ. The V end was cut by 0 bases, the J end by 1 base, with 7 bases between. CDR3 nucleotides: TGTGCCAGCAGCTTAGCCGTCGGGTCCTACGAGCAGTACTTC. Protein: CASSLAVGSYEQYF.

This clone has a handful of counts. The junction and the germline gene differ at one end; a read error may be behind it. V usage is TRBV11-2 and J usage is TRBJ1-1; D gene ambiguous. CDR1 and CDR2 from the germline V gene are SGHAT and FQNNGV. The CDR3 loop spans 11 amino acids. Written as DNA, the CDR3 is TGTGCCAGCAGCTTAAACAGTGAAGCTTTCTTT. It codes for CASSLNSEAFF. Complete variable domain (other parts from reference TRBV11-2 and TRBJ1-1): EAGVAQSPRYKIIEKRQSVAFWCNPISGHATLYWYQQILGQGPKLLIQFQNNGVVDDSQLPKDRFSAERLKGVDSTLKIQPAKLEDSAVYLCASSLNSEAFFGQGTRLTVV.

This sequence joins TRBV15 and TRBJ2-5, with a tentative D call TRBD1 (5 bases). Germline V gene sequence: CDR1 LNHNV, CDR2 YYDKDF (reference sequence). This CDR3 comprises 15 residues. Trimming cost V 0 bases and J 1 base, with 9 bases left between them. CDR3 sequence reads: CATSRDQGSQETQYF. CDR3 DNA: TGTGCCACCAGCAGAGATCAGGGTTCCCAAGAGACCCAGTACTTC.

This clone appeared a few times. The rearrangement joins TRBV30 to TRBJ2-1; D uncertain. The CDR3 loop spans 12 amino acids. The germline gives CDR1 GTSNPN, CDR2 SVGIG (reference sequence). The V gene lost 5 bases and the J gene lost 1 base, with 6 bases spanning the gap. The CDR3 DNA sequence: TGTGCCTGGGGTTGGTCCTACAATGAGCAGTTCTTC. The encoded protein is CAWGWSYNEQFF.

The genes are TRBV11-1 and TRBJ2-7; D is possibly TRBD1 or TRBD2 (5 bases each). V dropped 4 bases and J dropped 7 bases, with 17 bases sitting between them. Germline CDR1 and CDR2: SGHAT and FQDESV (reference sequence). CDR3 length: 14 amino acids. This CDR3 is CASSSAGTGYEQYF. The CDR3 DNA reads TGTGCCAGCAGCTCCGCCGGGACCGGATATGAGCAGTACTTC.

This clone occurred a few times. The chain combines TRBV7-9 with TRBJ2-2; 10 bases are shared with TRBD2. The trim removed 3 bases at V and 4 bases at J, leaving 14 bases unmatched. The CDR3 contains 19 residues. Germline loops: CDR1 SEHNR, CDR2 FQNEAQ (reference sequence). The CDR3 region is CASSFRAPSGGLSTGELFF. Written as DNA, the CDR3 is TGTGCCAGCAGCTTTCGTGCTCCTAGCGGGGGATTGAGCACCGGGGAGCTGTTTTTT.

The chain employs TRBV10-3 and TRBJ2-1, with 9 bases that match TRBD1. Unmatched junction bases numbered 9, after V lost 2 bases and J lost 7 bases. CDR1 is ENHRY, CDR2 SYGVKD, per germline. This CDR3 has 16 amino acids. The CDR3 region is CAISEKGQGKGNEQFF. The CDR3 DNA follows: TGTGCCATCAGTGAGAAGGGACAGGGTAAGGGAAATGAGCAGTTCTTC.

The V and J genes are TRBV6-6 and TRBJ2-2, with D maybe TRBD2 (6 bases). The CDR3 extends over 12 amino acids. Looked up from germline, CDR1 is MNHNY and CDR2 is SVGAGI (reference sequence). Trimming cost V 5 bases and J 7 bases, with 8 bases left between them. The CDR3 region has the DNA TGTGCCAGCAGTGAGCGGGTCGGGGAGCTGTTTTTT. Amino acids: CASSERVGELFF.

This clone has only one observation. V is TRBV2 and J is TRBJ1-1, with TRBD1 matching 8 bases. J gave up 5 bases and V 4 bases, and 0 bases lay outside the gene matches. The germline V gene has CDR1 SNHLY and CDR2 FYNNEI. The length of the CDR3 is 12 residues. The CDR3 region is CASSGQGTEAFF. The CDR3 DNA follows: TGTGCCAGCAGTGGACAGGGGACTGAAGCTTTCTTT.